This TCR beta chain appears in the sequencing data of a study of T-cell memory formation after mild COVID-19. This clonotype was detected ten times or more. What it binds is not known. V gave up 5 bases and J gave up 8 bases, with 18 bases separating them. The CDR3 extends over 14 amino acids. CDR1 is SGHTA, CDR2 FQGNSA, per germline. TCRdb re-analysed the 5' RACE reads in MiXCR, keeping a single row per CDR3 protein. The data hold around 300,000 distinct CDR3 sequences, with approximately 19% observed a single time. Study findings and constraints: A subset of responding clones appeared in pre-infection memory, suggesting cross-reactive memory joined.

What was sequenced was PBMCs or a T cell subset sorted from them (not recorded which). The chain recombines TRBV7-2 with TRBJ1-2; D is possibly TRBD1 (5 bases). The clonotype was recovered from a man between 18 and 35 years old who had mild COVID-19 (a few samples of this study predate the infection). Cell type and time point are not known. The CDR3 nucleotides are TGTGCCAGCAGCCCCGGGGCTGAAAGTCGGGGCTACACCTTC. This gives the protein CASSPGAESRGYTF.